This paragraph reports one T cell receptor (beta chain). Its antigen is as yet unknown. PCR was performed using 60 Vbeta and 13 Jbeta primers. Profiled with immunoSEQ multiplex PCR; TCRdb holds only in-frame clones, not every one. The data hold tens of thousands of clones, with 73% observed a single time. The data belong to a study of cytomegalovirus exposure and HLA in healthy donors. Study-wide results and caveats: Most TCRs appeared rarely, but some public TCRs recurred in many donors. CMV serostatus was the only recorded immune exposure for donors. Associated with cytomegalovirus, according to the listing, were about 160 TCR beta chains.

The sequence was obtained from a man aged 45-65 years in good health and CMV-seronegative. The sequenced material came from PBMCs.

The CDR3 DNA is TGTGCCAGTTCCGGGACAGGAGCTTTCTTT. This codes for CASSGTGAFF. The chain carries TRBV19 and TRBJ1-1; 8 nucleotides match TRBD1. The CDR3 contains 10 residues. Losses at the gene ends were 8 bases for V and 10 bases for J; bases not matched to a gene: 3. Germline values: CDR1 LNHDA, CDR2 SQIVND (reference sequence).